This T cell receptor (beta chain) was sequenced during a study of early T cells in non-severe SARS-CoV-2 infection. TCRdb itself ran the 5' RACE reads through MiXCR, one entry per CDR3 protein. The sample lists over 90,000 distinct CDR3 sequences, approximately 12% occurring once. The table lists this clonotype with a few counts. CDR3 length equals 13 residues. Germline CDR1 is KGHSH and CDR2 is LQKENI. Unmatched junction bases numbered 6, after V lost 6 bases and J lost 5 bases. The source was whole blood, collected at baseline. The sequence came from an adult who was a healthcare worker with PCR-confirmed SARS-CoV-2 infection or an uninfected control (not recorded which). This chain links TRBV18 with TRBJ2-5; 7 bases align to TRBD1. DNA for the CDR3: TGTGCCAGCTCCCTCAGGGGGATGGAGACCCAGTACTTC. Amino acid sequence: CASSLRGMETQYF.